The clone carrying this T cell receptor (beta chain) was seen more than once but under ten times. Its target is not known. After removal of 7 bases from V and 7 bases from J, the junction contained 8 bases not matched to a gene. The CDR3 length is 14 residues. The germline CDR1 and CDR2 sequences are LNHDA and SQIVND (reference sequence). The sample originates from a study of T cell repertoires in cytomegalovirus infection. For the study at large: Carrying CMV and the relevant HLA type showed in public TCR beta signatures.

MiXCR was run by TCRdb on the reads, yielding one entry per CDR3 protein. Among about 130,000 distinct CDR3 sequences listed, approximately 30% were seen once. Study-wide points: HLA-C-restricted CMV-specific TCR beta clonotypes prevailed in the ex vivo response.

The chain carries TRBV19 and TRBJ1-5, with 9 bases aligning to TRBD1. The sequence was obtained from a human donor in good health (CMV status not recorded). Some clones in this sample may be carry-over from other donors' samples. The sample in question was CD8+ T cells from cultured PBMCs, obtained from culture after CMV antigen stimulation. CDR3 DNA sequence: TGTGCCAGTACCCCGGGACAGGGAGGCCAGCCCCAGCATTTT. Protein sequence: CASTPGQGGQPQHF.